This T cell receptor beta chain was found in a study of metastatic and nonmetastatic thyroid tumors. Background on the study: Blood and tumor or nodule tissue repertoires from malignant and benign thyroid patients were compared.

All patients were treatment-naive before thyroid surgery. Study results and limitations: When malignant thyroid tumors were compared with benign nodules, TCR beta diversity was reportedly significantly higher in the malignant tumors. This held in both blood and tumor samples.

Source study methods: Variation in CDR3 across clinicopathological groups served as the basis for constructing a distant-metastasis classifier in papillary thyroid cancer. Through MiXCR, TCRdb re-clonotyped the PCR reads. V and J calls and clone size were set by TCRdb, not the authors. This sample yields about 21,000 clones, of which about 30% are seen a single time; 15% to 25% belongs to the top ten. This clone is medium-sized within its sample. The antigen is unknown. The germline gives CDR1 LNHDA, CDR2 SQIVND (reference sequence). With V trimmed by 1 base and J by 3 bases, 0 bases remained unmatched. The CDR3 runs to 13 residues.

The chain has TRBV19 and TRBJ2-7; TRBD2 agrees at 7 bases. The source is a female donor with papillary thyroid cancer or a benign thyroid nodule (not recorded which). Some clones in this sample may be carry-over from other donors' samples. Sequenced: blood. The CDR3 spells CASSIGEGYEQYF. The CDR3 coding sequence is TGTGCCAGTAGTATAGGGGAGGGCTACGAGCAGTACTTC.